This T cell receptor beta chain was identified in a study of Graves' ophthalmopathy and Graves' hyperthyroidism. Study overall: The study drew peripheral blood at initial diagnosis, before any treatment.

The authors amplified TCR beta CDR3 regions from RNA transcripts. HTBI primers were used in a first-round RT-PCR, which preceded a second-round multiplex PCR. Each CDR3 protein is one row after TCRdb ran MiXCR on the multiplex PCR reads. This table has 350,000 to 400,000 distinct CDR3 sequences, around 16% appearing once. Germline CDR1 is MNHEY and CDR2 is SMNVEV (reference sequence). V was shortened by 7 bases and J by 0 bases, with 15 bases between the two germline ends. The CDR3 consists of 15 residues. Enrollment excluded any patients with other autoimmune diseases, uncontrolled infections, pregnancy or lactation.

This clonotype was sampled from a woman younger than 30 with Graves' ophthalmopathy. Sequencing used peripheral blood. The chain has TRBV27 and TRBJ1-1; D perhaps matches TRBD1 (5 bases). CDR3 nucleotides: TGTGCCAGCAAGGTCAGGGCTCAGCTGAACACTGAAGCTTTCTTT. As protein: CASKVRAQLNTEAFF.